This TCR beta chain was identified during a study of blood T cells in healthy people across ages. General study findings and limits: Older individuals had lower TCR beta diversity per million T cells (the decline was roughly linear). Diversity estimated from one million T cells was considered an underestimate. PBMCs left unsorted prevented a conclusive naive versus antigen-experienced comparison.

Alongside a J-beta primer mix, a sample-barcoded 5' primer served in a second PCR lasting roughly 6 to 11 cycles. In TCRdb, the 5' RACE reads were re-called with MiXCR into one record per CDR3 protein. The profile covers some 1.6 million distinct CDR3 sequences, with around 35% appearing a single time and about 11% taken by the ten largest. As concerns this clonotype: Its antigen is as yet unknown.

The V gene's germline CDR1 is MGHRA and CDR2 YSYEKL. V lost 4 bases to trimming and J lost 3 bases, with 12 bases between them. The CDR3 sequence is 14 residues long. Healthy Caucasian individuals from Russia aged about 6 to 95 were enrolled as donors. The specimen was blood. This TCR derives from a woman in her thirties in good health. The chain recombines TRBV4-1 with TRBJ1-1; D remains unclear. The CDR3 DNA sequence: TGCGCCAGCAGCCGCGGAACAGAGGACACTGAAGCTTTCTTT. Its translation is CASSRGTEDTEAFF.